This T cell receptor beta chain was captured in a study of T cell clonality in common variable immunodeficiency. General study findings and limits: TCRbeta clonality was increased in CVID versus healthy controls. Fewer deletions and N-nucleotide insertions were reportedly seen in common variable immunodeficiency TCR beta sequences. Shared TCRbeta clones were fewer between CVID subjects than controls. Repertoire-complication correlations in CVID were limited by patient heterogeneity.

This clone was counted at least ten times. Its antigen is as yet unknown. The read ends 3 residues shy of where the CDR3 ends; the end is completed using the germline J gene. The CDR3 is 15 amino acids. The germline V gene encodes CDR1 MDHEN and CDR2 SYDVKM. V was clipped by 2 bases and J by 5 bases; unmatched bases: 4. This table comes from immunoSEQ multiplex PCR, and its TCRdb copy is limited to in-frame clones, with some not included. This sample comprises tens of thousands of clones, none seen once only. J is TRBJ2-2 and V is TRBV28; 8 positions agree with TRBD1. This clonotype was obtained from a person aged 18 to 75 in good health. Sequenced: peripheral blood mononuclear cells. CDR3 sequence reads: CASSLQGARTGELFF. CDR3 DNA, as far as it was read: TGTGCCAGCAGTTTACAGGGGGCGAGGACCGGGGAG.